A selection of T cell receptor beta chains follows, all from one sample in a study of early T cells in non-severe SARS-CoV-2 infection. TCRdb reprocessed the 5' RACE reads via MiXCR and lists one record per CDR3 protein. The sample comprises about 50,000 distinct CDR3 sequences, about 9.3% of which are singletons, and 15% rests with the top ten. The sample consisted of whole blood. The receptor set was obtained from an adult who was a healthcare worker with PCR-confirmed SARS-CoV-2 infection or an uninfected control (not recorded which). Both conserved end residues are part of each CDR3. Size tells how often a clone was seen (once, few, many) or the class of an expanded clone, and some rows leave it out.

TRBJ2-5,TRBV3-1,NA,CASSQWLAEETQYF
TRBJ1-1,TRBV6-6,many,CASSSHKNSEAFF
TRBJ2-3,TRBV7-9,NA,CASSSWRGQLTDTQYF
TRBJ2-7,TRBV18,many,CASSPRAGEQYF
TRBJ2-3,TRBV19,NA,CASREGDTQYF
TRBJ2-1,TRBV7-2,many,CASSRQESSYNEQFF
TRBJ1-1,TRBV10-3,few,CAIREVNTEAFF
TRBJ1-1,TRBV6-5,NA,CASSYVVSVMNTEAFF
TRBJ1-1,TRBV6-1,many,CASSEISGAFF
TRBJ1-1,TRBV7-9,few,CASSLQGMNTEAFF
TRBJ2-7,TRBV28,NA,CASSLRISYEQYF
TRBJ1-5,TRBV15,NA,CATSREAQPQHF
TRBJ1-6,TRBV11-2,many,CATSPTDSPLHF
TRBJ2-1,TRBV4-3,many,CASSQGLAGDTEQFF
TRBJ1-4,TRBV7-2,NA,CASSLKHSTNEKLFF
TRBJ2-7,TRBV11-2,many,CASSLEGAGRQYF
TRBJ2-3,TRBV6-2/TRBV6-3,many,CASSSPAGVTDTQYF
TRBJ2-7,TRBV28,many,CASSLTGLVTYEQYF
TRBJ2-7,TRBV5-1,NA,CASSRGSDDEQYF
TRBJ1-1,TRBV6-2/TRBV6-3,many,CASRVQRRGQLATEAFF
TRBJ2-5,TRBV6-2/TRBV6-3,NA,CASSYSRQGIWETQYF
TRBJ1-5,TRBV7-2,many,CASSLNQGSQQPQHF
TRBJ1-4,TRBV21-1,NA,CASSRGEQTNEKLFF
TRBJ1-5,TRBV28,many,CASSAALEPQHF
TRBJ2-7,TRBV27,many,CASSLAGQASYEQYF
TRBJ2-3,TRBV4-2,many,CASSQVEGGLTDTQYF
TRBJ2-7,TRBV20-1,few,CSARLAGGQEQYF
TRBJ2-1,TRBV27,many,CASSTGNEQFF
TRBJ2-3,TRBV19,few,CASSKTSGRAKDTQYF
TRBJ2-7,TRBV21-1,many,CASSKEERSLLEQYF
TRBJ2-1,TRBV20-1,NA,CSASDRTNEQFF
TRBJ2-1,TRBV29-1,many,CSVQRGGNEQFF
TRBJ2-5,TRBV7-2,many,CASSSPGGSETQYF
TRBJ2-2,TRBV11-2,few,CASSPVNTGELFF
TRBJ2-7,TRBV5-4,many,CASSLRGRAYEQYF
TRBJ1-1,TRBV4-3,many,CASRDIGKSRIKDTEAFF
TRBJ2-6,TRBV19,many,CASSTLVLPPVTADSGANVLTF
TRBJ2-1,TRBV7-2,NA,CASSTDRSSYNEQFF
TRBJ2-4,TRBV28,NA,CASSFPQTSGGDLAKNIQYF
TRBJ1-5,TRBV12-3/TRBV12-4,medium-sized,CASSLGGSQPQHF
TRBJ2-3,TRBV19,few,CASSITLAGEGTQYF
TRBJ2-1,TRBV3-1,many,CASSQAGSSYNEQFF
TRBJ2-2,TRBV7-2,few,CASREAGELFF
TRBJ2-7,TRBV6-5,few,CASSYSYRRGNYEQYF
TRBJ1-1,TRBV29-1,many,CSSGGGYTEAFF